The clone carrying this T cell receptor beta chain has at least ten counts. Antigen: not known. There are 15 residues in the CDR3. Germline assignment: CDR1 DFQATT and CDR2 SNEGSKA (reference sequence). The trim removed 3 bases at V and 7 bases at J, leaving 12 bases unmatched. This sample stems from a study of metastatic and nonmetastatic thyroid tumors. Study-level information: Thyroid patients, malignant and benign, had repertoires compared across blood and tumor or nodule tissue.

TCRdb reanalyzed the PCR reads via MiXCR. The repertoire holds 22,000 or so clones, with 15% to 17% as singletons. Study-level results: Benign nodules reportedly had significantly lower TCR beta diversity than malignant thyroid tumors in blood and tumor.

Every patient underwent thyroid surgery untreated. The receptor's source is a female donor with papillary thyroid cancer or a benign thyroid nodule (not recorded which). Some clones in this sample may be carry-over from other donors' samples. Specimen: blood. The chain links TRBV20-1 to TRBJ1-5; 7 bases fit TRBD1. The CDR3 here is CSASQGGAGDQPQHF. The CDR3 bases are TGCAGTGCTAGTCAAGGGGGCGCGGGGGACCAGCCCCAGCATTTT.